This T cell receptor beta chain comes out of a study of T cells in Graves' hyperthyroidism and ophthalmopathy. Study-wide background: Before any treatment, at initial diagnosis, peripheral blood was collected. Findings and limits, study-wide: It was a median about 7.1 months before onset that the model predicted ophthalmopathy.

This clonotype was found many times. Its matching antigen is unknown. Hyperthyroidism in the patients, aged 18 to 65, was newly diagnosed and under 2 months in duration. Isolation of PBMCs was performed on around 9.4 ml fresh peripheral blood. From RNA transcripts, TCR beta CDR3 regions were amplified. In the first-round RT-PCR of the TCR CDR3, the HTBI primer set was used. TCRdb recomputed calls from the multiplex PCR reads with MiXCR, one row per CDR3 protein. Here the sample spans over 150,000 distinct CDR3 sequences, about 15% being singletons. The CDR3 is made up of 13 amino acids. CDR1 and CDR2 (germline): SGHRS, YFSETQ. Germline trimming cut 3 bases from V and 7 bases from J; bases unmatched to any gene: 3.

This clonotype originated in a woman between 50 and 59 years old with Graves' hyperthyroidism. Sequenced sample: blood. The chain is built from TRBV5-1 and TRBJ1-2; 10 bases agree with TRBD1. CDR3 sequence (DNA): TGCGCCAGCAGCTCAGACAGGGGGCTTGGCTACACCTTC. Residues: CASSSDRGLGYTF.